This T cell receptor beta chain was sequenced in a study of beta chain features in type 1 diabetes. Notes on the study in general: People with Type 1 diabetes carried modestly yet significantly shorter TCRB CDR3s in all four CD4+ subsets.

The CDR3 spans 16 residues. Trimming removed 0 bases from V and 3 bases from J; junction bases left unmatched: 4. The germline V gene has CDR1 LNHNV and CDR2 YYDKDF (reference sequence). Expressed TCRB transcripts were sequenced because the isolated RNA had all been reverse transcribed beforehand. The data were produced by immunoSEQ multiplex PCR, yet TCRdb's version contains in-frame clones alone and is incomplete. The profile shows some 330,000 clones, 10% to 15% of them singletons. In regard to this clone: Its cognate antigen is unknown.

Sequencing used naive CD4+ T cells from blood. The source of this sequence is a woman under 30 with type 1 diabetes. This chain connects TRBV15 to TRBJ2-5; TRBD1 matches 10 bases. CDR3 protein: CATSRDFGTGEETQYF. DNA of the CDR3: TGTGCCACCAGCAGAGATTTTGGGACAGGGGAAGAGACCCAGTACTTC.